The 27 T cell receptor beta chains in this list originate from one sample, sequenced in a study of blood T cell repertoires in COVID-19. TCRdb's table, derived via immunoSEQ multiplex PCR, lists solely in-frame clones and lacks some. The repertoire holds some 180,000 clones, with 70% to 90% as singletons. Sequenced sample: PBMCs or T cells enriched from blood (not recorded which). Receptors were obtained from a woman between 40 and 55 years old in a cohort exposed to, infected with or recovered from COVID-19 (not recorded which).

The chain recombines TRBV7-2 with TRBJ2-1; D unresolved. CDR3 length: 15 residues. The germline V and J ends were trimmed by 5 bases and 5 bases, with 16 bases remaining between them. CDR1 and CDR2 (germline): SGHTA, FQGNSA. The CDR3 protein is CASSPDLFINNEQFF. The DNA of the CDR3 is TGTGCCAGCAGCCCTGACTTGTTTATCAACAATGAGCAGTTCTTC.

In nucleotides, the CDR3 is TGTGCCAGCAGAAACAGGGCAGATGAAGCTTTCTTT. Amino acid sequence: CASRNRADEAFF. V is TRBV2 and J is TRBJ1-1; TRBD1 might be the D (6 bases). This CDR3 spans 12 amino acids. V gave up 6 bases and J gave up 7 bases, with 12 bases separating them. The V gene's germline CDR1 is SNHLY and CDR2 FYNNEI.

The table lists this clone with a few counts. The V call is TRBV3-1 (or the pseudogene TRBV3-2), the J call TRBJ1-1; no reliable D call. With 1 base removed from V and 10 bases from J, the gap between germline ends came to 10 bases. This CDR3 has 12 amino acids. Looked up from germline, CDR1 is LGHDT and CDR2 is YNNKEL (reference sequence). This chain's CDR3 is CASSQASVRAFF. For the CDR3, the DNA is TGTGCCAGCAGCCAAGCGTCAGTTCGAGCTTTCTTT.

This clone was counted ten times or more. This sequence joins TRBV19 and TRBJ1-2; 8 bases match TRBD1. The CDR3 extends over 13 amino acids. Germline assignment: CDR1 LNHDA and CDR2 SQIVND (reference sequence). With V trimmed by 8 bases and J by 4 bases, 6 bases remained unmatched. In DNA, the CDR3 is TGTGCCAGTGGAGCAGGGGGCGCCTATGGCTACACCTTC. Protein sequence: CASGAGGAYGYTF.

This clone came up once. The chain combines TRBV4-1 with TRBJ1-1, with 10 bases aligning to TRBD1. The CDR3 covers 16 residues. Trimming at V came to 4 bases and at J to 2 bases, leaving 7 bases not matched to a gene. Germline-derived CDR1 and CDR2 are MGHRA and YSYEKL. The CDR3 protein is CASSPGTGAPNTEAFF. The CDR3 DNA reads TGCGCCAGCAGCCCCGGGACAGGGGCTCCCAACACTGAAGCTTTCTTT.

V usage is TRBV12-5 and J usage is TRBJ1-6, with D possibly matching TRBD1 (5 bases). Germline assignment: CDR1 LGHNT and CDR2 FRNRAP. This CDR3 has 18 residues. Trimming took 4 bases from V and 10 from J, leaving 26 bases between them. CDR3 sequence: CASGSPSSGTAEGSPLHF. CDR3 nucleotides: TGTGCTAGTGGTTCCCCTTCTTCCGGGACCGCGGAGGGGTCACCCCTCCACTTT.

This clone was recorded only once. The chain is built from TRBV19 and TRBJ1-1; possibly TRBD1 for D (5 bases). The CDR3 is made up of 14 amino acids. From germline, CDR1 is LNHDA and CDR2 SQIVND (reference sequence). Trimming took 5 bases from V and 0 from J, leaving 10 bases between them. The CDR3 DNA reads TGTGCCAGTAGTGCCCTCAGGGTGAACACTGAAGCTTTCTTT. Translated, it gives CASSALRVNTEAFF. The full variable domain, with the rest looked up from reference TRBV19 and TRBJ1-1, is DGGITQSPKYLFRKEGQNVTLSCEQNLNHDAMYWYRQDPGQGLRLIYYSQIVNDFQKGDIAEGYSVSREKKESFPLTVTSAQKNPTAFYLCASSALRVNTEAFFGQGTRLTVV.

CDR3 amino acids: CASSPQGYSTTGELFF. CDR3 nucleotides: TGTGCCAGCAGCCCACAGGGCTATAGTACCACCGGGGAGCTGTTTTTT. The chain employs TRBV11-3 and TRBJ2-2; a possible D gene is TRBD1 (6 bases). Looked up from germline, CDR1 is SGHNT and CDR2 is YENEEA. This CDR3 region has 16 residues. Deletions cut 5 bases from V and 4 bases from J, with 17 bases between. Drawing the rest from reference TRBV11-3 and TRBJ2-2, the complete variable domain is EAGVVQSPRYKIIEKKQPVAFWCNPISGHNTLYWYLQNLGQGPELLIRYENEEAVDDSQLPKDRFSAERLKGVDSTLKIQPAELGDSAVYLCASSPQGYSTTGELFFGEGSRLTVL.

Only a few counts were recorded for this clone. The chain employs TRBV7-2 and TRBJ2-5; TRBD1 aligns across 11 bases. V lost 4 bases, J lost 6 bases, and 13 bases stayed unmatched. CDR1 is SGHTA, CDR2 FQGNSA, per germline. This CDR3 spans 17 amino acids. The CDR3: CASSSSASGTGGKTQYF. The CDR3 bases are TGTGCCAGCAGCTCCTCGGCCTCCGGGACAGGGGGGAAGACCCAGTACTTC.

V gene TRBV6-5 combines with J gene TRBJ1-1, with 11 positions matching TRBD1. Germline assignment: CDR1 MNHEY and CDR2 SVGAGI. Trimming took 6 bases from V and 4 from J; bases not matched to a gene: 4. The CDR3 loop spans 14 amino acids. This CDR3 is CASRPGTGGTEAFF. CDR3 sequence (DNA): TGTGCCAGCAGACCTGGGACAGGGGGCACTGAAGCTTTCTTT.

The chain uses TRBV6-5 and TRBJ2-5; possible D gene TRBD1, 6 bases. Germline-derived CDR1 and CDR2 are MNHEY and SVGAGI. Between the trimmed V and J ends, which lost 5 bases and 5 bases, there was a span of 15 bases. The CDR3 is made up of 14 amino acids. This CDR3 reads CASSLKGGPETQYF. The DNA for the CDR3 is TGTGCCAGCAGTCTCAAAGGGGGTCCGGAGACCCAGTACTTC.

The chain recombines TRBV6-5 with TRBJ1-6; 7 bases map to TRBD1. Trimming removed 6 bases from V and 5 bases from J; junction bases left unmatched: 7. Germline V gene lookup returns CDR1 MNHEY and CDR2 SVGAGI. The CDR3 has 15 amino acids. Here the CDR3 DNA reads TGTGCCAGCAGCTACAGGGGCCGGAATAATTCACCCCTCCACTTT. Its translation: CASSYRGRNNSPLHF.

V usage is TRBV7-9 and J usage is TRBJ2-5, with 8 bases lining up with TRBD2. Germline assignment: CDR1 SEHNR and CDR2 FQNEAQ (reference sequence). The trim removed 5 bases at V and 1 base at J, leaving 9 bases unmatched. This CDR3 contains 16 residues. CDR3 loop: CASSPRGAGGQETQYF. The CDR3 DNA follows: TGTGCCAGCAGCCCGCGAGGCGCGGGGGGCCAAGAGACCCAGTACTTC.

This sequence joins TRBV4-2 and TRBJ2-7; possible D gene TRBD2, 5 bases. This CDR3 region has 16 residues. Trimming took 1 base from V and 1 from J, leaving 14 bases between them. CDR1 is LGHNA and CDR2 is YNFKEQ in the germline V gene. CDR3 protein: CASSQGTAGRSYEQYF. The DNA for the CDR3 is TGTGCCAGCAGCCAAGGGACGGCGGGTCGGTCCTACGAGCAGTACTTC.

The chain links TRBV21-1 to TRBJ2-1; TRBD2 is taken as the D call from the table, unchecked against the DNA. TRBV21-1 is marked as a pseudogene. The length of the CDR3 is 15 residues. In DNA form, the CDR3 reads TGTGCCAGCAGCGAAAGAGGTGGCCCCTACAATGAGCAGTTCTTC. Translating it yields CASSERGGPYNEQFF.

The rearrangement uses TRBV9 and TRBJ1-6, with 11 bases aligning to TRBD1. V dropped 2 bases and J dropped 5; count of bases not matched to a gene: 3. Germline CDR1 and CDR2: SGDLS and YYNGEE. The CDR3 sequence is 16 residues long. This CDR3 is CASSVGTGGNNSPLHF. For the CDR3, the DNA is TGTGCCAGCAGCGTGGGGACAGGGGGTAATAATTCACCCCTCCACTTT.

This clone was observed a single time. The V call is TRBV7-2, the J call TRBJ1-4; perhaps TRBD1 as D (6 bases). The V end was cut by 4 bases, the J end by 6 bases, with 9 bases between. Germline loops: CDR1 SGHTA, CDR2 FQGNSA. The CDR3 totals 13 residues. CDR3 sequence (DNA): TGTGCCAGCAGCTCCTACAGGGATGAAAAACTGTTTTTT. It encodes CASSSYRDEKLFF.

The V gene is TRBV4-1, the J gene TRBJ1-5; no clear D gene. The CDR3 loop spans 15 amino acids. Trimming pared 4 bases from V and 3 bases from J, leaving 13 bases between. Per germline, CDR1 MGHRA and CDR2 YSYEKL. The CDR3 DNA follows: TGCGCCAGCAGCCTTGGCCCGATGCCCAATCAGCCCCAGCATTTT. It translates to CASSLGPMPNQPQHF.

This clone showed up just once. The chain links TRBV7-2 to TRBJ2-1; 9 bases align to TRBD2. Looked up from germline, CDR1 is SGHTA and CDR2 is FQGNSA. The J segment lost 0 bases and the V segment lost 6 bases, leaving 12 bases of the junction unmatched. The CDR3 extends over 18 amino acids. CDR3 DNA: TGTGCCAGCAGGCCTGGGGCTAGCGGGAAGAGCTCCTACAATGAGCAGTTCTTC. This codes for CASRPGASGKSSYNEQFF.

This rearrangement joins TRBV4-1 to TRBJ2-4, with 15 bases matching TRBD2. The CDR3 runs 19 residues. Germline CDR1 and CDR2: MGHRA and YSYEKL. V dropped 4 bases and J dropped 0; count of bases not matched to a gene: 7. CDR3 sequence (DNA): TGCGCCAGCAGCCGAGGTCCGGGACTAGCGGGGGGAGCCAAAAACATTCAGTACTTC. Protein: CASSRGPGLAGGAKNIQYF.

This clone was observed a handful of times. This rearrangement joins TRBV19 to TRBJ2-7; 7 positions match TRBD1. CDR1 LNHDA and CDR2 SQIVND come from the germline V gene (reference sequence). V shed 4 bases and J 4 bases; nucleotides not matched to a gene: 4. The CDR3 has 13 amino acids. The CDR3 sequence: CASSTQTGYEQYF. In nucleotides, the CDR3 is TGTGCCAGTAGTACGCAGACAGGGTACGAGCAGTACTTC.

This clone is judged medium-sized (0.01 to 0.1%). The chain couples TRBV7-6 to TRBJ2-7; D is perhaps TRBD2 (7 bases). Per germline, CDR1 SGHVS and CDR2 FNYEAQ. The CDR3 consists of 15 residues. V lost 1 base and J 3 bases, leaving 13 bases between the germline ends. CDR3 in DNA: TGTGCCAGCAGCTTAGTGGGGGGGCGCGGCTACGAGCAGTACTTC. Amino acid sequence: CASSLVGGRGYEQYF. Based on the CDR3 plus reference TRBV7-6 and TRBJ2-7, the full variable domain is GAGVSQSPRYKVTKRGQDVALRCDPISGHVSLYWYRQALGQGPEFLTYFNYEAQQDKSGLPNDRFSAERPEGSISTLTIQRTEQRDSAMYRCASSLVGGRGYEQYFGPGTRLTVT.

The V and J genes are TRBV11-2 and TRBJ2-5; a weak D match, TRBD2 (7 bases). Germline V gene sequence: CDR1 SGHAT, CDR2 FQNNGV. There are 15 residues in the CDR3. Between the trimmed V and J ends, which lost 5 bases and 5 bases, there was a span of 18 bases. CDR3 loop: CASSLGAGALETQYF. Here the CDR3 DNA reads TGTGCCAGCAGCCTGGGGGCGGGGGCCTTGGAGACCCAGTACTTC.

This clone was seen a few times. The CDR3 loop reads CASSPWGQGSYGYTF. Written as DNA, the CDR3 is TGTGCCAGCAGTCCATGGGGACAGGGGTCTTATGGCTACACCTTC. This rearrangement joins TRBV2 to TRBJ1-2, with TRBD1 identical over 10 bases. Losses at the gene ends were 5 bases for V and 5 bases for J; bases not matched to a gene: 8. The germline V gene has CDR1 SNHLY and CDR2 FYNNEI. This CDR3 spans 15 amino acids.

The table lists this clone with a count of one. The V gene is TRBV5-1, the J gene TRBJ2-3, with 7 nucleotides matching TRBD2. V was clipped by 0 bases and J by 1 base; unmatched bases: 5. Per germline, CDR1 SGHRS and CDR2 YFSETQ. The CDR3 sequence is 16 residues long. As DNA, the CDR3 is TGCGCCAGCAGCTTGGAGGCGGGAGTGGGCACAGATACGCAGTATTTT. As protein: CASSLEAGVGTDTQYF.

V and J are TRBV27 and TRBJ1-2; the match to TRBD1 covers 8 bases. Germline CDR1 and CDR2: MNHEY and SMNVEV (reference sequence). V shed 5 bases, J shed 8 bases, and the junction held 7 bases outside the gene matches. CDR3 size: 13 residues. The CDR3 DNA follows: TGTGCCAGCAGTCCGGACAGGGCCTACGGCTACACCTTC. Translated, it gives CASSPDRAYGYTF.

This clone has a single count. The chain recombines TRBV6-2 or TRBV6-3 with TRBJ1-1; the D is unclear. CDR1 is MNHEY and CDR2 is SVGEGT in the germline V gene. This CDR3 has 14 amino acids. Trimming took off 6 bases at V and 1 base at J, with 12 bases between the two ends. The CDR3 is CASSFSIGNTEAFF. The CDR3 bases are TGTGCCAGCAGCTTTTCTATTGGGAACACTGAAGCTTTCTTT.